One sample yielded the 2 T cell receptor beta chains listed below, sequenced in a study of CD4 T cells in lung cancer. The method was immunoSEQ multiplex PCR; TCRdb's version includes in-frame clones alone and lacks a portion of them. The table records 130 to 150 clones, 80% to 90% of them present only once. For these TCRs, the target antigens are not known. After less than 15 days with mutant 27-mer peptides, PBMCs were restimulated with peptide-pulsed autologous B cells. Sorting by cytokine capture selected live IFNgamma-secreting T cells after peptide-pulsed B cell restimulation. For roughly 14 to 22 days, sorted cells were expanded at around 3 or 10 per well. Sample: a CD4+ T cell line or clone grown in culture. The receptors derive from a woman in her sixties or seventies with non-small cell lung cancer. Some clones in this sample may be carry-over from other donors' samples.

The rearrangement uses TRBV11-2 and TRBJ1-1; maybe TRBD1 (5 bases). Germline V CDR1 and CDR2: SGHAT, FQNNGV. V was pared by 5 bases and J by 4 bases, with 11 bases between. CDR3 size: 13 residues. The CDR3 loop reads CASSQQGSTEAFF. The CDR3 bases are TGTGCCAGCAGCCAGCAGGGTAGCACTGAAGCTTTCTTT.

DNA for the CDR3: TGTGCCAGCTCACCACGCAGGGGTGAGGAAAAACTGTTTTTT. This translates into CASSPRRGEEKLFF. The chain employs TRBV18 and TRBJ1-4; the D gene is possibly TRBD1 (6 bases). This CDR3 is built from 14 residues. Trimming removed 1 base from V and 8 bases from J, with 11 bases in between. CDR1 KGHSH and CDR2 LQKENI come from the germline V gene.